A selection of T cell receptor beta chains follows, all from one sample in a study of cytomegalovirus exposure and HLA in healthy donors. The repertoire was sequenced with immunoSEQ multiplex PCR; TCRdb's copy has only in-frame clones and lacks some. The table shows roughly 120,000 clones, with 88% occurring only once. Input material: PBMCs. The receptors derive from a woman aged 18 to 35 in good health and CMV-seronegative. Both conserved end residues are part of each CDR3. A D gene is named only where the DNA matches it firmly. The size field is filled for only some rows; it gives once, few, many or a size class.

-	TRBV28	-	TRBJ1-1	CASLQGGNTEAFF	TGTGCCAGCCTCCAAGGGGGGAACACTGAAGCTTTCTTT
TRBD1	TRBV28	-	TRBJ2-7	CASSSGTVSSYEQYF	TGTGCCAGCAGTTCCGGGACAGTGAGCTCCTACGAGCAGTACTTC
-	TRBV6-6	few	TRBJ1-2	CASSYLHREGEGYTF	TGTGCCAGCAGTTACCTTCACAGGGAAGGAGAAGGCTACACCTTC
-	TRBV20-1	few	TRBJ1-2	CSASGYTF	TGCAGTGCGAGTGGCTACACCTTC
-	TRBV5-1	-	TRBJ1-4	CASSLVLPSQENEKLFF	TGCGCCAGCAGCTTGGTACTTCCGAGTCAAGAAAATGAAAAACTGTTTTTT
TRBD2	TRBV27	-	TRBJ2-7	CASSSFGLADSYEQYF	TGTGCCAGCAGTTCCTTCGGACTAGCGGATTCCTACGAGCAGTACTTC
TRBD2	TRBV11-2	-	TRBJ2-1	CASSFEAGYSNEQFF	TGTGCCAGCAGCTTCGAAGCGGGATACAGCAATGAGCAGTTCTTC
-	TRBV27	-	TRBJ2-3	CASSLVRAAGTDTQYF	TGTGCCAGCAGTTTAGTTCGGGCGGCGGGGACAGATACGCAGTATTTT
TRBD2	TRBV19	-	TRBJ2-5	CASSSGTSGSAAQETQYF	TGTGCCAGTAGTAGCGGGACTAGCGGGAGCGCCGCTCAAGAGACCCAGTACTTC
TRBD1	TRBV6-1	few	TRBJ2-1	CASSETGTGFNEQFF	TGTGCCAGCAGTGAAACCGGGACAGGGTTTAATGAGCAGTTCTTC
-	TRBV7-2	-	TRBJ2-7	CASSLGAPRREQYF	TGTGCCAGCAGCTTAGGAGCGCCCCGCCGCGAGCAGTACTTC
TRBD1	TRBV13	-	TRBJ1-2	CASSLPTGGHYGYTF	TGTGCCAGCAGCTTACCGACAGGGGGTCACTATGGCTACACCTTC
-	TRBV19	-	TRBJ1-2	CASTPLRGRVAGDDGYTF	TGTGCCAGTACCCCCCTGCGCGGCCGGGTGGCAGGGGATGATGGCTACACCTTC
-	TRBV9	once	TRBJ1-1	CASSVAPSLNTEAFF	TGTGCCAGCAGCGTAGCTCCAAGCCTGAACACTGAAGCTTTCTTT
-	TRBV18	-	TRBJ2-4	CASSPQSPVRVLAKNIQYF	TGTGCCAGCTCACCACAGTCCCCGGTCAGGGTATTGGCCAAAAACATTCAGTACTTC
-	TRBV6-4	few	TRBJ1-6	CVRGGGPNSPLHF	TGTGTACGGGGGGGAGGCCCCAATTCACCCCTCCACTTT
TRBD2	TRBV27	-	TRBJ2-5	CASSLTASGGQETQYF	TGTGCCAGCAGTTTAACCGCTAGCGGGGGGCAAGAGACCCAGTACTTC
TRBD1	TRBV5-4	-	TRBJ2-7	CAIPGQAGYEQYF	TGTGCAATACCAGGACAGGCGGGCTACGAGCAGTACTTC